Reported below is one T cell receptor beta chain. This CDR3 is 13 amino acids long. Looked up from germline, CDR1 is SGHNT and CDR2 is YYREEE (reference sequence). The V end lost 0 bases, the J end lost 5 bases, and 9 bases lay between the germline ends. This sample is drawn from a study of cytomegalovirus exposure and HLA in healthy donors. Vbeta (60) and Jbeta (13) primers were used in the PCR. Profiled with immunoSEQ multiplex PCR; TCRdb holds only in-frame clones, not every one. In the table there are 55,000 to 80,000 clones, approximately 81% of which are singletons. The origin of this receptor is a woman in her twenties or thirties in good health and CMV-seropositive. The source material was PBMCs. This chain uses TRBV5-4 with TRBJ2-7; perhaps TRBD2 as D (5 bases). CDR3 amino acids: CASSLESSHEQYF. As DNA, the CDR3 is TGTGCCAGCAGCTTGGAGTCTAGCCACGAGCAGTACTTC. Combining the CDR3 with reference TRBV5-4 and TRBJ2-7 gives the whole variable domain ETGVTQSPTHLIKTRGQQVTLRCSSQSGHNTVSWYQQALGQGPQFIFQYYREEENGRGNFPPRFSGLQFPNYSSELNVNALELDDSALYLCASSLESSHEQYFGPGTRLTVT.